The 20 T cell receptor beta chains below all came from one sample that was sequenced in a study of T cell repertoires in cytomegalovirus infection. TCRdb itself ran the reads through MiXCR, one entry per CDR3 protein. The data show 500,000 or so distinct CDR3 sequences, with approximately 16% seen just once and about 24% held by the top ten. The sequencing sample was made of CD8+ T cells from PBMCs. Receptors were obtained from a human donor in good health (CMV status not recorded). Some clones in this sample may be carry-over from other donors' samples.

The chain uses TRBV5-1 and TRBJ1-1; possible D gene TRBD1, 6 bases. V was cut by 0 bases and J by 6 bases, with 12 bases left in between. The CDR3 has 14 residues. Germline CDR1 is SGHRS and CDR2 is YFSETQ. Here the CDR3 DNA reads TGCGCCAGCAGCTTGGCTCAGGGGATCCCTGAAGCTTTCTTT. Translating gives CASSLAQGIPEAFF.

This clonotype has more than one count but fewer than ten. The chain has TRBV28 and TRBJ1-5, with 7 bases matching TRBD1. CDR3 length: 17 residues. Germline trimming cut 3 bases from V and 0 bases from J; bases unmatched to any gene: 8. Germline values: CDR1 MDHEN, CDR2 SYDVKM. This CDR3 reads CASSFGPTGDSNQPQHF. CDR3 bases: TGTGCCAGCAGTTTTGGCCCCACAGGGGATAGCAATCAGCCCCAGCATTTT.

This clonotype was counted many times. This sequence joins TRBV12-3 or TRBV12-4 and TRBJ1-2; 10 positions match TRBD1. J was trimmed by 10 bases and V by 7 bases; bases with no gene match: 18. This CDR3 has 16 amino acids. CDR3 DNA: TGTGCCAGCACCGGAAGGGTGACAGGGGGCGTTCAAATCTACACCTTC. This gives the protein CASTGRVTGGVQIYTF.

This clonotype was observed a handful of times. The V call is TRBV14, the J call TRBJ2-5; 9 nucleotides match TRBD2. Germline-derived CDR1 and CDR2 are SGHDN and FVKESK. The CDR3 runs 18 residues. After removal of 0 bases from V and 5 bases from J, the junction contained 13 bases not matched to a gene. The CDR3 region has the DNA TGTGCCAGCAGCCAAGAAGTAGGCGGGAGGGGCTTGGGGGAGACCCAGTACTTC. It codes for CASSQEVGGRGLGETQYF.

This clonotype was counted a single time. V and J are TRBV12-3 or TRBV12-4 and TRBJ2-5; D could derive from TRBD1 or TRBD2 (6 bases each). This CDR3 is built from 15 residues. Trimming removed 3 bases from V and 4 bases from J, with 15 bases in between. CDR3 nucleotide sequence: TGTGCCAGCAGTTTCACAAGGGGGGTGGGAGAGACCCAGTACTTC. Its protein is CASSFTRGVGETQYF.

This clonotype was seen more than once but under ten times. V and J are TRBV2 and TRBJ1-2; tentative D call: TRBD1 (6 bases). The CDR3 totals 15 residues. Trimming shortened V by 6 bases and J by 8 bases, and 22 bases separated the two germline ends. The V gene's germline CDR1 is SNHLY and CDR2 FYNNEI. CDR3 protein: CASSRPGVLVGGYTF. As DNA, the CDR3 is TGTGCCAGCAGCAGGCCAGGGGTGTTAGTAGGAGGCTACACCTTC.

This clonotype was observed many times. The chain has TRBV6-6 and TRBJ1-2; D remains unclear. The V gene's germline CDR1 is MNHNY and CDR2 SVGAGI (reference sequence). The ends were cut back, 0 bases at V and 3 bases at J, with 8 bases in the middle. The CDR3 contains 14 residues. CDR3 bases: TGTGCCAGCAGTTACTCGGCAGAGGACTATGGCTACACCTTC. This sequence encodes CASSYSAEDYGYTF.

This clonotype has a handful of counts. The V gene is TRBV6-2 or TRBV6-3, the J gene TRBJ1-5, with D tentatively TRBD1 (5 bases). The germline V gene encodes CDR1 MNHEY and CDR2 SVGEGT. V dropped 7 bases and J dropped 9 bases, with 16 bases sitting between them. The CDR3 is 13 amino acids. CDR3 protein: CASTTGGIRPQHF. In DNA form, the CDR3 reads TGTGCCAGCACCACCGGGGGGATCCGGCCCCAGCATTTT.

Details on this clonotype: A much larger clonotype is one base distant, so this may be a read error. This chain uses TRBV12-3 or TRBV12-4 with TRBJ2-3, with TRBD2 matching 9 bases. The CDR3 has 15 amino acids. The V gene end was trimmed by 4 bases and the J gene end by 4 bases; junction bases not matched to a gene: 6. The CDR3 reads CASSWASGAADTQYF. Here the CDR3 DNA reads TGTGCCAGCAGTTGGGCTAGCGGGGCCGCAGATACGCAGTATTTT.

At least ten counts were recorded for this clonotype. The chain is built from TRBV19 and TRBJ2-1; 8 nucleotides align to TRBD1. Germline assignment: CDR1 LNHDA and CDR2 SQIVND (reference sequence). J gave up 7 bases and V 4 bases, and 9 bases lay outside the gene matches. This CDR3 contains 15 residues. The CDR3, as DNA: TGTGCCAGTAGTACGTTAGGACAGGGCCGTAATGAGCAGTTCTTC. This translates into CASSTLGQGRNEQFF. Full variable domain (outside the CDR3, taken from reference TRBV19 and TRBJ2-1): DGGITQSPKYLFRKEGQNVTLSCEQNLNHDAMYWYRQDPGQGLRLIYYSQIVNDFQKGDIAEGYSVSREKKESFPLTVTSAQKNPTAFYLCASSTLGQGRNEQFFGPGTRLTVL.

This clonotype has at least ten counts. The J gene is TRBJ2-3, the V gene TRBV7-8, with 11 bases fitting TRBD2. The CDR3 extends over 18 amino acids. Germline assignment: CDR1 SGHVS and CDR2 FQNEAQ. Trimming took 4 bases from V and 0 from J; bases not matched to a gene: 9. The CDR3 DNA reads TGTGCCAGCAGCTCCTACCTAGCGGGAGGCAAGAGCACAGATACGCAGTATTTT. Its translation is CASSSYLAGGKSTDTQYF.

In its sample, this clonotype was seen once. This rearrangement joins TRBV28 to TRBJ2-1; 8 positions match TRBD2. Germline trimming cut 0 bases from V and 5 bases from J; bases unmatched to any gene: 9. This CDR3 has 17 amino acids. CDR1 and CDR2 (germline): MDHEN, SYDVKM. CDR3 protein: CASSLWSGTRLNNEQFF. As DNA, the CDR3 is TGTGCCAGCAGTTTATGGTCTGGGACTAGGTTAAACAATGAGCAGTTCTTC.

In this sample, this clonotype turned up many times. This chain uses TRBV4-2 with TRBJ2-5; TRBD2 is a possible D gene (5 bases). V was pared by 1 base and J by 5 bases, with 14 bases between. The CDR3 loop spans 15 amino acids. CDR1 is LGHNA, CDR2 YNFKEQ, per germline. Written as DNA, the CDR3 is TGTGCCAGCAGCCAAGTGGGCGGGTTTACGGAGACCCAGTACTTC. Residues: CASSQVGGFTETQYF.

V gene TRBV28 combines with J gene TRBJ1-1; TRBD1 matches at 11 bases. CDR3 size: 16 residues. V shed 7 bases, J shed 4 bases, and the junction held 11 bases outside the gene matches. Germline loops: CDR1 MDHEN, CDR2 SYDVKM. This CDR3 is CASTAGGGTGGTEAFF. DNA for the CDR3: TGTGCCAGCACCGCCGGGGGAGGGACAGGGGGCACTGAAGCTTTCTTT.

The chain uses TRBV6-6 and TRBJ2-3; TRBD2 matches 12 bases. The length of the CDR3 is 17 residues. J lost 2 bases, V lost 6 bases, and 9 bases had no gene match. CDR1 is MNHNY and CDR2 is SVGAGI in the germline V gene (reference sequence). CDR3 in amino acids: CASSIVRLAGDTDTQYF. The CDR3 nucleotides read TGTGCCAGCAGCATTGTCAGACTAGCGGGGGACACAGATACGCAGTATTTT.

The chain couples TRBV12-3 or TRBV12-4 to TRBJ2-3; D unclear. V was shortened by 2 bases and J by 1 base, with 10 bases between the two germline ends. The CDR3 length is 15 residues. The CDR3 here is CASSLPSRGTDTQYF. CDR3 bases: TGTGCCAGCAGTTTACCTTCTCGTGGCACAGATACGCAGTATTTT.

V is TRBV6-2 or TRBV6-3 and J is TRBJ2-7; D may be TRBD2 (6 bases). This CDR3 spans 15 amino acids. Germline V gives CDR1 MNHEY, CDR2 SVGEGT. V lost 2 bases and J lost 3, with 14 bases in between. CDR3 sequence reads: CASSYPQEAGYEQYF. CDR3 bases: TGTGCCAGCAGTTACCCCCAGGAAGCGGGCTACGAGCAGTACTTC.

This clonotype was counted at least ten times. The J gene is TRBJ2-1, the V gene TRBV7-3; weak D call: TRBD2 (6 bases). The CDR3 contains 13 residues. CDR1 and CDR2 from the germline V gene are SGHTA and FQGTGA. Trimming pared 2 bases from V and 6 bases from J, leaving 8 bases between. This CDR3 reads CASSLELANEQFF. CDR3 DNA sequence: TGTGCCAGCAGCTTAGAACTAGCCAATGAGCAGTTCTTC.

This clonotype came up a few times. The chain uses TRBV27 and TRBJ1-1; possible D gene TRBD1, 5 bases. The CDR3 covers 15 residues. V was cut by 11 bases and J by 0 bases, with 19 bases left in between. Per the germline V gene, CDR1 is MNHEY and CDR2 is SMNVEV (reference sequence). CDR3 in amino acids: CASTIGAGLNTEAFF. CDR3 DNA: TGTGCCTCGACAATCGGGGCAGGATTGAACACTGAAGCTTTCTTT.

With regard to this clonotype: A much more abundant neighbour one base away suggests this may be a read error. The chain links TRBV7-6 to TRBJ1-1; D may be TRBD1 (5 bases). This CDR3 comprises 15 residues. Trimming removed 9 bases from V and 2 bases from J, with 19 bases in between. Germline assignment: CDR1 SGHVS and CDR2 FNYEAQ. DNA for the CDR3: TGTGCCAGAAGTCCCGGGGACTTACCTAACACTGAAGCTTTCTTT. It encodes CARSPGDLPNTEAFF.